These 22 T cell receptor beta chains came from one sample sequenced in a study of cytomegalovirus exposure and HLA in healthy donors. With 60 Vbeta and 13 Jbeta primers, the PCR was carried out. Libraries were prepared by immunoSEQ multiplex PCR; TCRdb keeps only in-frame clonotypes and omits some of them. This sample contains some 160,000 clones. Sequencing was performed on PBMCs. The receptor set was obtained from a man aged 25-45 years in good health and CMV-seronegative.

V usage is TRBV19 and J usage is TRBJ1-4; perhaps TRBD1 as D (5 bases). Germline-derived CDR1 and CDR2 are LNHDA and SQIVND (reference sequence). Trimming took off 6 bases at V and 4 bases at J, with 12 bases between the two ends. CDR3 length equals 14 residues. The CDR3 DNA reads as TGTGCCAGTAGCCCCCAGGGCCTTAATGAAAAACTGTTTTTT. Protein sequence: CASSPQGLNEKLFF.

The rearrangement links TRBV4-2 to TRBJ2-3, with D possibly matching TRBD1 (6 bases). Germline values: CDR1 LGHNA, CDR2 YNFKEQ. The CDR3 loop spans 15 amino acids. V lost 3 bases, J lost 2 bases, and 12 bases lay in between. In nucleotides, the CDR3 is TGTGCCAGCAGCCACCGGACAGAACCCACAGATACGCAGTATTTT. Translated: CASSHRTEPTDTQYF.

V and J are TRBV28 and TRBJ1-3; D is unclear. V shed 6 bases and J shed 1 base, with 4 bases lying between them. The CDR3 loop spans 12 amino acids. Germline-derived CDR1 and CDR2 are MDHEN and SYDVKM. CDR3 protein: CASSLSGNTIYF. The CDR3 DNA follows: TGTGCCAGCAGCCTATCTGGAAACACCATATATTTT.

The rearrangement uses TRBV5-1 and TRBJ2-7; D may be TRBD1 (6 bases). The CDR3 consists of 14 residues. Germline CDR1 and CDR2: SGHRS and YFSETQ. V was pared by 1 base and J by 0 bases, with 8 bases between. In DNA, the CDR3 is TGCGCCAGCAGCTTGACAGGGCGCTCCTACGAGCAGTACTTC. It encodes CASSLTGRSYEQYF.

The V and J genes are TRBV28 and TRBJ2-3, with 13 positions matching TRBD2. Germline V gene sequence: CDR1 MDHEN, CDR2 SYDVKM. J lost 4 bases, V lost 5 bases, and 15 bases had no gene match. This CDR3 has 19 amino acids. For the CDR3, the DNA is TGTGCCAGCAGTCCTGGACTAGCGGGAGAGGTGTTGGGTTCAGATACGCAGTATTTT. It specifies CASSPGLAGEVLGSDTQYF.

The CDR3 sequence: CASSPPYGRVGGQYF. In DNA form, the CDR3 reads TGTGCCAGTAGCCCCCCCTACGGGAGGGTCGGAGGGCAGTACTTC. The chain employs TRBV19 and TRBJ2-7; 8 bases agree with TRBD2. With V trimmed by 6 bases and J by 9 bases, 16 bases remained unmatched. The germline gives CDR1 LNHDA, CDR2 SQIVND (reference sequence). The length of the CDR3 is 15 residues.

The chain uses TRBV18 and TRBJ1-2, with TRBD1 identical over 9 bases. Germline V gene data show CDR1 as KGHSH and CDR2 as LQKENI. Trimming cost V 0 bases and J 5 bases; bases outside gene matches: 7. The CDR3 runs to 16 residues. The CDR3 DNA is TGTGCCAGCTCACCACCGGGGACAGGGTTTGAGTATGGCTACACCTTC. It codes for CASSPPGTGFEYGYTF.

This sequence joins TRBV18 and TRBJ1-2; 11 bases map to TRBD1. This CDR3 has 17 amino acids. Germline-derived CDR1 and CDR2 are KGHSH and LQKENI. J gave up 6 bases and V 3 bases, and 12 bases lay outside the gene matches. In nucleotides, the CDR3 is TGTGCCAGCTCACCTTTAGGACAGGGGGCTCCTCAGGATGGCTACACCTTC. Its protein is CASSPLGQGAPQDGYTF. Full variable domain (rest looked up from reference TRBV18 and TRBJ1-2): NAGVMQNPRHLVRRRGQEARLRCSPMKGHSHVYWYRQLPEEGLKFMVYLQKENIIDESGMPKERFSAEFPKEGPSILRIQQVVRGDSAAYFCASSPLGQGAPQDGYTFGSGTRLTVV.

The genes are TRBV6-1 and TRBJ1-2, with D possibly matching TRBD1 (5 bases). The germline V and J ends were trimmed by 7 bases and 2 bases, with 14 bases remaining between them. This CDR3 is built from 14 residues. Per germline, CDR1 MNHNS and CDR2 SASEGT. CDR3 coding DNA: TGTGCCAGCACCCCGACAGCGCTAAACTATGGCTACACCTTC. The encoded protein is CASTPTALNYGYTF.

J is TRBJ2-5 and V is TRBV19; 9 bases map to TRBD1. Germline V gene data show CDR1 as LNHDA and CDR2 as SQIVND (reference sequence). Losses at the gene ends were 0 bases for V and 2 bases for J; bases not matched to a gene: 10. This CDR3 comprises 18 residues. The CDR3 spells CASSIDGPGQGIQETQYF. The CDR3 bases are TGTGCCAGTAGTATAGATGGCCCGGGACAGGGCATTCAAGAGACCCAGTACTTC.

The J gene is TRBJ2-7, the V gene TRBV25-1; D not resolved. The CDR3 extends over 11 amino acids. V was cut by 5 bases and J by 4 bases, with 6 bases left in between. Germline lookup yields CDR1 MGHDK and CDR2 SYGVNS. The CDR3 nucleotides read TGTGCCAGCAGTCCCGGGTACGAGCAGTACTTC. Residues: CASSPGYEQYF.

The V gene is TRBV18, the J gene TRBJ1-5, with D perhaps TRBD1 (5 bases). V gave up 4 bases and J gave up 0 bases, with 13 bases separating them. CDR3 length: 16 residues. Germline lookup yields CDR1 KGHSH and CDR2 LQKENI. The CDR3 nucleotides read TGTGCCAGCTCACTCCAGGGTTGGGCTAGCAATCAGCCCCAGCATTTT. Translation gives CASSLQGWASNQPQHF.

This sequence joins TRBV11-2 and TRBJ2-5; 7 nucleotides align to TRBD2. The CDR3 sequence is 15 residues long. From germline, CDR1 is SGHAT and CDR2 FQNNGV. Germline trimming cut 5 bases from V and 2 bases from J; bases unmatched to any gene: 8. The CDR3 bases are TGTGCCAGCAGCCGGGCGGCGGGAGCACAAGAGACCCAGTACTTC. This gives the protein CASSRAAGAQETQYF.

The chain is built from TRBV11-2 and TRBJ2-3, with D perhaps matching TRBD2 (6 bases). Per germline, CDR1 SGHAT and CDR2 FQNNGV. V lost 3 bases and J lost 5, with 15 bases in between. CDR3 length: 15 residues. In nucleotides, the CDR3 is TGTGCCAGCAGCTTCCTGATCGGAGCGGGAGATACGCAGTATTTT. Amino acids: CASSFLIGAGDTQYF.

The V gene is TRBV6-5, the J gene TRBJ1-2, with TRBD1 identical over 8 bases. Germline values: CDR1 MNHEY, CDR2 SVGAGI. Unmatched junction bases numbered 9, after V lost 5 bases and J lost 4 bases. This CDR3 has 15 amino acids. CDR3 loop: CASSPRGQGPYGYTF. CDR3 in DNA: TGTGCCAGCAGTCCCAGGGGGCAGGGGCCCTATGGCTACACCTTC.

This chain joins TRBV7-9 and TRBJ2-7; D gene unclear. Trimming pared 7 bases from V and 1 base from J, leaving 5 bases between. The CDR3 is made up of 11 amino acids. Looked up from germline, CDR1 is SEHNR and CDR2 is FQNEAQ (reference sequence). In nucleotides, the CDR3 is TGTGCCAGCACAATTTCCTACGAGCAGTACTTC. It translates to CASTISYEQYF. Complete variable domain (other parts from reference TRBV7-9 and TRBJ2-7): DTGVSQNPRHKITKRGQNVTFRCDPISEHNRLYWYRQTLGQGPEFLTYFQNEAQLEKSRLLSDRFSAERPKGSFSTLEIQRTEQGDSAMYLCASTISYEQYFGPGTRLTVT.

As for this clone: The same CDR3 also results from other DNA sequences found in this sample. This chain connects TRBV5-4 to TRBJ2-3; D may be TRBD2 (6 bases). Trimming shortened V by 0 bases and J by 6 bases, and 8 bases separated the two germline ends. This CDR3 spans 13 amino acids. Germline-derived CDR1 and CDR2 are SGHNT and YYREEE (reference sequence). Written as DNA, the CDR3 is TGTGCCAGCAGCTTGGATCGGGGGGATACGCAGTATTTT. Translated: CASSLDRGDTQYF.

The genes are TRBV28 and TRBJ2-7; D gene ambiguous. Germline CDR1 and CDR2: MDHEN and SYDVKM. The CDR3 is 16 residues long. V was cut by 3 bases and J by 0 bases, with 15 bases left in between. Here the CDR3 reads CASSLTPAASSYEQYF. In DNA form, the CDR3 reads TGTGCCAGCAGTTTGACCCCGGCAGCTAGCTCCTACGAGCAGTACTTC.

In regard to this clone: Other DNA sequences in the sample encode the same CDR3. The genes are TRBV19 and TRBJ1-1; D unclear. The CDR3 spans 13 residues. The V gene lost 3 bases and the J gene lost 0 bases, with 5 bases spanning the gap. CDR1 is LNHDA, CDR2 SQIVND, per germline (reference sequence). The CDR3 coding sequence is TGTGCCAGTAGTATGCAGGTGAACACTGAAGCTTTCTTT. As protein: CASSMQVNTEAFF.

The chain uses TRBV5-1 and TRBJ1-1, with a possible D match to TRBD1 (6 bases). V lost 0 bases, J lost 2 bases, and 14 bases lay in between. This CDR3 has 16 amino acids. Per the germline V gene, CDR1 is SGHRS and CDR2 is YFSETQ. The CDR3, as DNA: TGCGCCAGCAGCTTGGTGGGGGGGGCAATAAACACTGAAGCTTTCTTT. Translated: CASSLVGGAINTEAFF.

CDR3 in DNA: TGTGCCATCAGATCGGCGGGAGTCACCTACGAGCAGTACTTC. This translates into CAIRSAGVTYEQYF. V is TRBV10-3 and J is TRBJ2-7, with 7 bases fitting TRBD2. The V gene end was trimmed by 6 bases and the J gene end by 2 bases; junction bases not matched to a gene: 7. CDR1 is ENHRY, CDR2 SYGVKD, per germline. This CDR3 contains 14 residues.

The chain couples TRBV7-3 to TRBJ2-2; TRBD1 agrees at 10 bases. The CDR3 spans 15 residues. Losses at the gene ends were 3 bases for V and 4 bases for J; bases not matched to a gene: 2. The germline V gene has CDR1 SGHTA and CDR2 FQGTGA. The CDR3 sequence is CASSFRQGATGELFF. The CDR3 DNA reads as TGTGCCAGCAGCTTTCGACAGGGGGCCACCGGGGAGCTGTTTTTT.